This T cell receptor (beta chain) was captured in a study of blood T cells in healthy people across ages. Study outcomes and limitations: Across the age range, TCR beta diversity per million T cells fell in a roughly linear way.

For the second PCR, which ran for 7 to 11 cycles, a sample-barcoded 5' primer and a J-beta primer mix were used. A template-switch adaptor that had 12 random nucleotides put a tag on each cDNA molecule. From the 5' RACE reads, TCRdb called clonotypes with MiXCR, one entry per CDR3 protein. The sample lists around 800,000 distinct CDR3 sequences; around half were seen once. In terms of origin and age, donors were healthy Caucasian individuals from Russia aged roughly 6 to 95. Germline loops: CDR1 MNHEY, CDR2 SMNVEV (reference sequence). The CDR3 spans 14 residues. Trimming shortened V by 6 bases and J by 6 bases, and 17 bases separated the two germline ends. With respect to this clonotype: Its antigen is not identified.

The receptor was isolated from a man of 80 years or more in good health. The material sequenced was blood. The chain employs TRBV27 and TRBJ1-2; D possibly corresponds to TRBD1 (5 bases). In nucleotides, the CDR3 is TGTGCCAGCAGCCGCGGACACACCAACCATGGCTACACCTTC. Translated: CASSRGHTNHGYTF.